A single sample gave rise to the 2 T cell receptor beta chains below, sequenced in a study of T cell clonality in common variable immunodeficiency (dated by TCRdb to the mid-2010s). The library relied on the immunoSEQ multiplex PCR assay. The table comes from immuneACCESS by way of TCRdb, which keeps in-frame sequences with V and J called. Part of the clones is missing from these tables; in studies checked, under half for an unresolved V gene and the rest for unknown reasons. The table puts tens of thousands of clones in this sample, none counted just once. The ten top clones hold about 0.8% of the sample. Sequenced input: peripheral blood mononuclear cells. The origin of the receptors is a person between 18 and 75 years old in good health.

This clone appeared many times. The sequenced fragment ends 3 residues before the CDR3 boundary, so the rest is inferred from the germline J gene. The V and J genes are TRBV19 and TRBJ2-7; 11 nucleotides align to TRBD2. This CDR3 spans 16 amino acids. Germline V gene sequence: CDR1 LNHDA, CDR2 SQIVND (reference sequence). The V gene end was trimmed by 3 bases and the J gene end by 3 bases; junction bases not matched to a gene: 7. The DNA read from the CDR3 is TGTGCCAGTAGTATCCCCGGGACTAGCGGCGTCTACGAG. It yields the protein CASSIPGTSGVYE. The complete CDR3 protein is CASSIPGTSGVYEQYF.

This clone was picked up many times. The sequenced fragment ends 3 residues before the CDR3 boundary, so the rest is inferred from the germline J gene. The chain recombines TRBV20-1 with TRBJ2-7, with 12 positions matching TRBD2. Germline CDR1 DFQATT, CDR2 SNEGSKA (reference sequence). V trimming: 5 bases; J trimming: 2 bases; junction bases outside the gene matches: 4. The length of the CDR3 is 14 residues. The CDR3 sequence is CSARTSGETYEQYF. CDR3 DNA, as far as it was read: TGCAGTGCTCGGACTAGCGGGGAAACCTACGAG.